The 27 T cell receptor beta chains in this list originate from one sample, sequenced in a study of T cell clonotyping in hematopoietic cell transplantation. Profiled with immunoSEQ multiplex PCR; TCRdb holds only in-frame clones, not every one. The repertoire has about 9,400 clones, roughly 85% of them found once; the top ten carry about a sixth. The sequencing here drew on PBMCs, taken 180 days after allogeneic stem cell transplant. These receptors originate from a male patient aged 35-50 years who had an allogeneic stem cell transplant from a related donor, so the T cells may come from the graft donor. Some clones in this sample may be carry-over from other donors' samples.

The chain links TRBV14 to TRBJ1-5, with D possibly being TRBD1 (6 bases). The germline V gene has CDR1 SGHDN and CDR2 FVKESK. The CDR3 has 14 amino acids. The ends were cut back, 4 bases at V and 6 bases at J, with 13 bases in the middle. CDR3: CASSPNRVTQPQHF. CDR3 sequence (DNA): TGTGCCAGCAGCCCTAACAGGGTTACTCAGCCCCAGCATTTT.

The DNA for the CDR3 is TGTGCCTGGAGTGGGGGCGGGGAGACCCAGTACTTC. This sequence encodes CAWSGGGETQYF. The chain recombines TRBV30 with TRBJ2-5, with D perhaps matching TRBD1 or TRBD2 (5 bases each). The length of the CDR3 is 12 residues. V lost 1 base to trimming and J lost 5 bases, with 8 bases between them. In germline, CDR1 is GTSNPN, CDR2 SVGIG (reference sequence).

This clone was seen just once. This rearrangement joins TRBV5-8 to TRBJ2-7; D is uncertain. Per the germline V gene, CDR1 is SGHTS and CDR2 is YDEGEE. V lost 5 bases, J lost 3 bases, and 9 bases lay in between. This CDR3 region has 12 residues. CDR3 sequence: CASRGENYEQYF. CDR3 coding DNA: TGTGCCAGCAGGGGTGAAAACTACGAGCAGTACTTC. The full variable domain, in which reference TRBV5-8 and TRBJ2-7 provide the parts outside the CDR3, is EAGVTQSPTHLIKTRGQQATLRCSPISGHTSVYWYQQALGLGLQFLLWYDEGEERNRGNFPPRFSGRQFPNYSSELNVNALELEDSALYLCASRGENYEQYFGPGTRLTVT.

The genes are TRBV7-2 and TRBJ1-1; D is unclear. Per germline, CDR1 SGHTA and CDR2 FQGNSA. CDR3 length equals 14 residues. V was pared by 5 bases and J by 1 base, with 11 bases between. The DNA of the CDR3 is TGTGCCAGCAGCCCATGGACGGGGAACACTGAAGCTTTCTTT. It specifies CASSPWTGNTEAFF.

CDR3 sequence reads: CATLAGGTGELFF. CDR3 in DNA: TGTGCCACCCTAGCGGGGGGGACCGGGGAGCTGTTTTTT. The V call is TRBV5-6, the J call TRBJ2-2; 12 bases line up with TRBD2. The germline CDR1 and CDR2 sequences are SGHDT and YYEEEE. The V and J ends lost 9 bases and 5 bases, in that order; junction bases with no gene match: 2. This CDR3 region has 13 residues. Full variable domain (missing parts from reference TRBV5-6 and TRBJ2-2): DAGVTQSPTHLIKTRGQQVTLRCSPKSGHDTVSWYQQALGQGPQFIFQYYEEEERQRGNFPDRFSGHQFPNYSSELNVNALLLGDSALYLCATLAGGTGELFFGEGSRLTVL.

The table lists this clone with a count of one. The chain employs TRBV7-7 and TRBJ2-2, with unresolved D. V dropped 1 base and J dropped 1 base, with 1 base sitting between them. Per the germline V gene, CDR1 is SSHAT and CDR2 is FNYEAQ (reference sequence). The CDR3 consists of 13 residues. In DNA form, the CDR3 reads TGTGCCAGCAGCTTAGGGAACACCGGGGAGCTGTTTTTT. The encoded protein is CASSLGNTGELFF. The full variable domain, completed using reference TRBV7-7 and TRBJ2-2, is GAGVSQSPRYKVTKRGQDVTLRCDPISSHATLYWYQQALGQGPEFLTYFNYEAQPDKSGLPSDRFSAERPEGSISTLTIQRTEQRDSAMYRCASSLGNTGELFFGEGSRLTVL.

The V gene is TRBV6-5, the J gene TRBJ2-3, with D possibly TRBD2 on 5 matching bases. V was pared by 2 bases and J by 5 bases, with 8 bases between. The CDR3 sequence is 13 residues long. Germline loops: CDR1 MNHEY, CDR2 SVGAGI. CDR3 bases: TGTGCCAGCAGTTACCCCCGGGGAGATACGCAGTATTTT. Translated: CASSYPRGDTQYF.

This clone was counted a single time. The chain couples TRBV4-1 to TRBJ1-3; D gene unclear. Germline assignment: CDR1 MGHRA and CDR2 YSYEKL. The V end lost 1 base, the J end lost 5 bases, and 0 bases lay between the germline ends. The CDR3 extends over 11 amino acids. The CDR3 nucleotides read TGCGCCAGCAGCCAAGGAAACACCATATATTTT. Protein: CASSQGNTIYF.

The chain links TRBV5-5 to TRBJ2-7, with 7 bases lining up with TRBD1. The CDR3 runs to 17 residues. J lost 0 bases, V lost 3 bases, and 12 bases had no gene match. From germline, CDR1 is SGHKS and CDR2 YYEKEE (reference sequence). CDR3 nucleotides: TGTGCCAGCAGCTCCGACTACCGACAGGGATTCTCCTACGAGCAGTACTTC. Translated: CASSSDYRQGFSYEQYF.

CDR3 region: CASSLARGGELFF. CDR3 nucleotides: TGTGCCAGCAGCTTGGCTCGGGGCGGGGAGCTGTTTTTT. The chain has TRBV5-6 and TRBJ2-2; a possible D gene is TRBD2 (5 bases). The CDR3 runs to 13 residues. V was shortened by 0 bases and J by 7 bases, with 7 bases between the two germline ends. Looked up from germline, CDR1 is SGHDT and CDR2 is YYEEEE.

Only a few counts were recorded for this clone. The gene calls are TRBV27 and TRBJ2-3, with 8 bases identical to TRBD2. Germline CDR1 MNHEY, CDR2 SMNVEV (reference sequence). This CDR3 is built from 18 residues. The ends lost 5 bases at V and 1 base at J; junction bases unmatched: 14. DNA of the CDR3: TGTGCCAGCAGTGTCGTAGCGGGAAGGGCCCCCCGCACAGATACGCAGTATTTT. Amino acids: CASSVVAGRAPRTDTQYF.

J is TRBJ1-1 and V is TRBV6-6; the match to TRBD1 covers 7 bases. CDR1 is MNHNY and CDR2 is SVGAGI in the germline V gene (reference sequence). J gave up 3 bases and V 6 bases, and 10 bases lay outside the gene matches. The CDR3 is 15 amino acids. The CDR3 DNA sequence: TGTGCCAGCAGCCGTAGCAAGGGGGCGTACACTGAAGCTTTCTTT. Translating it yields CASSRSKGAYTEAFF.

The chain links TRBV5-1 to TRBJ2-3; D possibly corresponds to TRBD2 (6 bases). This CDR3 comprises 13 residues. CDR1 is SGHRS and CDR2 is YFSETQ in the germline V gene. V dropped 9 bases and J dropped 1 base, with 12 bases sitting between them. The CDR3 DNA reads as TGCGCCATACGGGCTAGCGGCACAGATACGCAGTATTTT. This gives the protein CAIRASGTDTQYF.

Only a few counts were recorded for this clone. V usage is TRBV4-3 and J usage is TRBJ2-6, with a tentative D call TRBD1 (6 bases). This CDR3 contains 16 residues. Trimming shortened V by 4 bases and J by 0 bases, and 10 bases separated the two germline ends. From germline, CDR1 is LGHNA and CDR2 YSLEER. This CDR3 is CASSRGQSSGANVLTF. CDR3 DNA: TGCGCCAGCAGCCGCGGACAGAGCTCTGGGGCCAACGTCCTGACTTTC.

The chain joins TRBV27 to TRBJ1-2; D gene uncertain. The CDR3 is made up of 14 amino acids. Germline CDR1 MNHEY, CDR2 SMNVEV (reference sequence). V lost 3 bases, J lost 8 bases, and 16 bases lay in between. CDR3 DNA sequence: TGTGCCAGCAGTTTCGGGCCTTCCCTTGGGGGCTACACCTTC. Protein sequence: CASSFGPSLGGYTF.

The CDR3 is CASRPPGGMNTEAFF. The CDR3 region has the DNA TGTGCCAGCAGACCCCCCGGCGGTATGAACACTGAAGCTTTCTTT. The rearrangement links TRBV27 to TRBJ1-1; D gene uncertain. The CDR3 has 15 amino acids. V was clipped by 6 bases and J by 0 bases, with 14 bases between them. The germline gives CDR1 MNHEY, CDR2 SMNVEV (reference sequence).

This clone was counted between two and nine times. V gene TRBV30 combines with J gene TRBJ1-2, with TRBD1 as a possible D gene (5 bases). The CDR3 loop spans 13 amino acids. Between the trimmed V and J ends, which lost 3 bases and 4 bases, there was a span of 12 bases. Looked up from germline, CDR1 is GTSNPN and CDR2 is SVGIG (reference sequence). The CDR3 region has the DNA TGTGCCTGGAGCAATAGGGGTGGCTATGGCTACACCTTC. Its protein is CAWSNRGGYGYTF.

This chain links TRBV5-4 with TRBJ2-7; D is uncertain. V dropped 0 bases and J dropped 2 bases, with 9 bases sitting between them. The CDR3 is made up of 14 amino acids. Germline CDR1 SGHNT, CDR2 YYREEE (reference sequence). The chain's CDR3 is CASSLGGKTYEQYF. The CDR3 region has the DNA TGTGCCAGCAGCTTGGGCGGCAAAACCTACGAGCAGTACTTC.

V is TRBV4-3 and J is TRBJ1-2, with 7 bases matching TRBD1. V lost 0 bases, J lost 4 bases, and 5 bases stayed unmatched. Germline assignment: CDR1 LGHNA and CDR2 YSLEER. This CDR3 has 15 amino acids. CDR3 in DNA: TGCGCCAGCAGCCAAGACGGGGGGGACAGCTATGGCTACACCTTC. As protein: CASSQDGGDSYGYTF.

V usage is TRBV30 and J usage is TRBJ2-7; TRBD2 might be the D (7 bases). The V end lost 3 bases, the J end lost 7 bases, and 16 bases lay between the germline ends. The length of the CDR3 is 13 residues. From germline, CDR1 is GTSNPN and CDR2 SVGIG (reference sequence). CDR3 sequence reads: CAWRLRGAGEQYF. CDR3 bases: TGTGCCTGGAGGCTACGGGGGGCCGGAGAGCAGTACTTC. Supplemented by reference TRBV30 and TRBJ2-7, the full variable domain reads SQTIHQWPATLVQPVGSPLSLECTVEGTSNPNLYWYRQAAGRGLQLLFYSVGIGQISSEVPQNLSASRPQDRQFILSSKKLLLSDSGFYLCAWRLRGAGEQYFGPGTRLTVT.

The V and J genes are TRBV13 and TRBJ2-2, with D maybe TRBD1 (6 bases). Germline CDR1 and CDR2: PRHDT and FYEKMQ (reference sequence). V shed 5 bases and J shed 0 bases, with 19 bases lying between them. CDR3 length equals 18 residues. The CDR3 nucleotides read TGTGCCAGCAGCATTTCCAGGGGATTCCTCGCGAACACCGGGGAGCTGTTTTTT. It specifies CASSISRGFLANTGELFF. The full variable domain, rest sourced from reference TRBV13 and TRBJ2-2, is AAGVIQSPRHLIKEKRETATLKCYPIPRHDTVYWYQQGPGQDPQFLISFYEKMQSDKGSIPDRFSAQQFSDYHSELNMSSLELGDSALYFCASSISRGFLANTGELFFGEGSRLTVL.

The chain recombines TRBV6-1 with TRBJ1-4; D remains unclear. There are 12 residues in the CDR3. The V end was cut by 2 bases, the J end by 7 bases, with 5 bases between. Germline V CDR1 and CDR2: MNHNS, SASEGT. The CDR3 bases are TGTGCCAGCAGTGAAAACTTTGAAAAACTGTTTTTT. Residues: CASSENFEKLFF.

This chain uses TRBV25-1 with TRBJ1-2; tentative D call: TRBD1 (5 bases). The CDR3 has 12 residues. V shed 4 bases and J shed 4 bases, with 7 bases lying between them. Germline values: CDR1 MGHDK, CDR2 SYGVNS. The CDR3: CASSGQSYGYTF. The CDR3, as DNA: TGTGCCAGCAGTGGACAGAGCTATGGCTACACCTTC.

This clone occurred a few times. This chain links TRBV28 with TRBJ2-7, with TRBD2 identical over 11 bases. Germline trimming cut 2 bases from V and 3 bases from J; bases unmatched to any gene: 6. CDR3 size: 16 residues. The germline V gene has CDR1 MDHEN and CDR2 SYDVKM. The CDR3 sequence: CASSLRRGLAVYEQYF. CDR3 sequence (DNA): TGTGCCAGCAGTTTAAGAAGGGGACTAGCGGTCTACGAGCAGTACTTC. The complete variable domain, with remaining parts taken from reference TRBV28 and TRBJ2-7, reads DVKVTQSSRYLVKRTGEKVFLECVQDMDHENMFWYRQDPGLGLRLIYFSYDVKMKEKGDIPEGYSVSREKKERFSLILESASTNQTSMYLCASSLRRGLAVYEQYFGPGTRLTVT.

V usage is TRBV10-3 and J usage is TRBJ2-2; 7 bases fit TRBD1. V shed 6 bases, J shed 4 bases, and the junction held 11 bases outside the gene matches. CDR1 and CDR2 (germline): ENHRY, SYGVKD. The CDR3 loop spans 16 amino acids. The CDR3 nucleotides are TGTGCCATCAGGCAGGGGGTCGCTCTTGGCACCGGGGAGCTGTTTTTT. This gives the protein CAIRQGVALGTGELFF.

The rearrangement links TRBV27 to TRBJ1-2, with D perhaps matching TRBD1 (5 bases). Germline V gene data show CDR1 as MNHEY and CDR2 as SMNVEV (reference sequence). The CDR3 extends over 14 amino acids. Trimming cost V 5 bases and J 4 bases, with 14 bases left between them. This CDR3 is CASSIGTQSYGYTF. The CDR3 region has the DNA TGTGCCAGCAGTATCGGGACGCAAAGCTATGGCTACACCTTC.

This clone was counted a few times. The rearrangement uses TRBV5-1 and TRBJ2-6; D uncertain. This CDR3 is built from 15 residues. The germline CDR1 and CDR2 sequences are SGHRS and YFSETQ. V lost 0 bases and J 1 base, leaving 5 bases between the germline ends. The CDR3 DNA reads TGCGCCAGCAGCTTGGCTAATTCTGGGGCCAACGTCCTGACTTTC. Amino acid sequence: CASSLANSGANVLTF.